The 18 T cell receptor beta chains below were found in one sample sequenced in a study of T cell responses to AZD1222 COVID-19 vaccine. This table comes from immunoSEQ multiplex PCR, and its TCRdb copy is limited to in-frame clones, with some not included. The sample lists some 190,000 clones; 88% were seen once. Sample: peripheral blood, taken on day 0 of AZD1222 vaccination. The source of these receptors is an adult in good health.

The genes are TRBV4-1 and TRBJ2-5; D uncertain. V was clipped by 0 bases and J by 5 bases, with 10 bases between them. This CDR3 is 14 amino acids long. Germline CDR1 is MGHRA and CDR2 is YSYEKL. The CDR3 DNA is TGCGCCAGCAGCCAAGAAGGTGCCTATGAGACCCAGTACTTC. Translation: CASSQEGAYETQYF.

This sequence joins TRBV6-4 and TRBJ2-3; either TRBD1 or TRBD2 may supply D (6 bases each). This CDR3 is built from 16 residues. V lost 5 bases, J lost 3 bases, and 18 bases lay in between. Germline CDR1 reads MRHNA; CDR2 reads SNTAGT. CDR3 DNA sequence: TGTGCCAGCAGTCCCACCGGGGGCACGCCTACAGATACGCAGTATTTT. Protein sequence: CASSPTGGTPTDTQYF.

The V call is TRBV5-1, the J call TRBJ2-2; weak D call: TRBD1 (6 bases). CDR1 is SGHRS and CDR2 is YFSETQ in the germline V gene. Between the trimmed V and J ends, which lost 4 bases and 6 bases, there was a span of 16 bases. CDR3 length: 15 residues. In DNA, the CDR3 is TGCGCCAGCAGCCCGCCCGATACAGGGCCCGGGGAGCTGTTTTTT. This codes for CASSPPDTGPGELFF.

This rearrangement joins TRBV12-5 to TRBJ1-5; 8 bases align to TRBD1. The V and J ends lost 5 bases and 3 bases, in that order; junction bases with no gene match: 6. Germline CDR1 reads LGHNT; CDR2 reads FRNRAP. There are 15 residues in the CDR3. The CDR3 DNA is TGTGCTAGTGGTACCGGACAGGGCCACAATCAGCCCCAGCATTTT. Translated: CASGTGQGHNQPQHF.

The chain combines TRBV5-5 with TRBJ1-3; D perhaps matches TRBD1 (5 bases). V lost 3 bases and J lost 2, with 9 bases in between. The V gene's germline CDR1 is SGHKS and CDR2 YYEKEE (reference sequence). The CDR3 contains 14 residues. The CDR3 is CASSSPGPGNTIYF. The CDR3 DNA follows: TGTGCCAGCAGCTCACCAGGGCCTGGAAACACCATATATTTT.

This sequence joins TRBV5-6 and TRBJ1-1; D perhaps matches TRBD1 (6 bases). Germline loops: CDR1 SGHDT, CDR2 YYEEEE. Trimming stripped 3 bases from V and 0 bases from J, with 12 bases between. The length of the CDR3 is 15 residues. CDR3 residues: CASSSLDRMNTEAFF. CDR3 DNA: TGTGCCAGCAGCTCGTTAGACAGGATGAACACTGAAGCTTTCTTT.

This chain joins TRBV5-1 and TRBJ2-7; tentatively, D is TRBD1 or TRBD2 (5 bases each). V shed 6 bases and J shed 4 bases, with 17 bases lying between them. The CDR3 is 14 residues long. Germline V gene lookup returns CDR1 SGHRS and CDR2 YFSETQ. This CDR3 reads CASNRREGVYEQYF. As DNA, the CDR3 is TGCGCCAGCAACAGACGGGAAGGGGTTTACGAGCAGTACTTC.

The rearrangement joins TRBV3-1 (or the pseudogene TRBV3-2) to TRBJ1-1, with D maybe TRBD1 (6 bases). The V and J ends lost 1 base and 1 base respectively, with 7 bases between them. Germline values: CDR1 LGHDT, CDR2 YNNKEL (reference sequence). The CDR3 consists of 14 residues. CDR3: CASSQVTGNTEAFF. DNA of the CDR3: TGTGCCAGCAGCCAAGTGACAGGGAACACTGAAGCTTTCTTT.

CDR3 residues: CASSQDLRDRSGNTIYF. The CDR3 DNA reads as TGTGCCAGCAGCCAAGACCTCCGGGACAGAAGTGGAAACACCATATATTTT. The chain joins TRBV3-1 (or the pseudogene TRBV3-2) to TRBJ1-3, with 7 bases identical to TRBD1. The germline gives CDR1 LGHDT, CDR2 YNNKEL (reference sequence). Trimming took 0 bases from V and 3 from J; bases not matched to a gene: 8. The CDR3 totals 17 residues.

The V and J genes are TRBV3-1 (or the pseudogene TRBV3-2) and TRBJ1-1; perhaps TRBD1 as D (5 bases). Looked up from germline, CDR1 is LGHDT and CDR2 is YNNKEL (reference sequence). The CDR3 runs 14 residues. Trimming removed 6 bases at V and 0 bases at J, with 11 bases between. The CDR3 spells CASSRQTMNTEAFF. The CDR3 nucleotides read TGTGCCAGCAGTCGACAGACCATGAACACTGAAGCTTTCTTT.

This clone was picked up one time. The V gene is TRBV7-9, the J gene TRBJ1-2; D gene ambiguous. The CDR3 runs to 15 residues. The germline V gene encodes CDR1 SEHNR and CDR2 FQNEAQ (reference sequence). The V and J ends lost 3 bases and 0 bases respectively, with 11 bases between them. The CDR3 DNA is TGTGCCAGCAGCTTCGGGCCGAGCGCTAACTATGGCTACACCTTC. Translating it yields CASSFGPSANYGYTF.

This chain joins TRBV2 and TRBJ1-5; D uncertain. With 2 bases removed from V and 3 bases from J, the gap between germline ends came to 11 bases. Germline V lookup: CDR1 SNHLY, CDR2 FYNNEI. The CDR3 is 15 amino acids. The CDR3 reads CASSEIGSVNQPQHF. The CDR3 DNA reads TGTGCCAGCAGTGAAATCGGCAGCGTCAATCAGCCCCAGCATTTT.

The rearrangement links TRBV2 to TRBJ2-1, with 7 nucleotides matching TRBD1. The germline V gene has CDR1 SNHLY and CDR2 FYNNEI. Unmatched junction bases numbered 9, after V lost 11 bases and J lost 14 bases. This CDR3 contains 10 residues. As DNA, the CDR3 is TGTGCCTCGACAGGGTACGCGGAGTTCTTC. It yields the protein CASTGYAEFF.

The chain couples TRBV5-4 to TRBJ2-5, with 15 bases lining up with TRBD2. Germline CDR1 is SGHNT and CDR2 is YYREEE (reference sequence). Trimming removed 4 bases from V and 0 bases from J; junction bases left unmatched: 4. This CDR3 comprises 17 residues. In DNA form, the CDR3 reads TGTGCCAGCAGCCCGGGACTAGCGGGGGGCGACCAAGAGACCCAGTACTTC. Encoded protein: CASSPGLAGGDQETQYF.

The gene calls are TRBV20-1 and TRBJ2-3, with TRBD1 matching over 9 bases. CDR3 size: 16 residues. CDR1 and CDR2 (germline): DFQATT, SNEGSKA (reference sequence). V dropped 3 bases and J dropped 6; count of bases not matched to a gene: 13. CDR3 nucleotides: TGCAGTGCTAGTGGACAGGGGCGGGGTAAGCGGGATACGCAGTATTTT. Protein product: CSASGQGRGKRDTQYF.

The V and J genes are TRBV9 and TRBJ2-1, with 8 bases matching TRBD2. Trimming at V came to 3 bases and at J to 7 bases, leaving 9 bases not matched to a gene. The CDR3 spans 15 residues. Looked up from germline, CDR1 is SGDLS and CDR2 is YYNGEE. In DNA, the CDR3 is TGTGCCAGCAGCGAAAGCGGGGGAGGAGGGAATGAGCAGTTCTTC. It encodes CASSESGGGGNEQFF. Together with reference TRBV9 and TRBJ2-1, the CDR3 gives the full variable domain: DSGVTQTPKHLITATGQRVTLRCSPRSGDLSVYWYQQSLDQGLQFLIQYYNGEERAKGNILERFSAQQFPDLHSELNLSSLELGDSALYFCASSESGGGGNEQFFGPGTRLTVL.

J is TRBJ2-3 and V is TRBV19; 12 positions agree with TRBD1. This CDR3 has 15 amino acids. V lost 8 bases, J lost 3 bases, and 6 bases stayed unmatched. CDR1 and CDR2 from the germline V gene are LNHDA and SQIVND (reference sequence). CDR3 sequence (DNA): TGTGCCAGTGGGGACAGGGGGCTTGGAACAGATACGCAGTATTTT. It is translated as CASGDRGLGTDTQYF.

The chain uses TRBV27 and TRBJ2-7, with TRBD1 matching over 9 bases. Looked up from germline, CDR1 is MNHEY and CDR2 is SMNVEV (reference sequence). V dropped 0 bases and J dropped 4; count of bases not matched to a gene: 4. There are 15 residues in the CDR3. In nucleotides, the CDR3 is TGTGCCAGCAGTTTATCTACAGGGGGCTTATACGAGCAGTACTTC. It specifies CASSLSTGGLYEQYF.